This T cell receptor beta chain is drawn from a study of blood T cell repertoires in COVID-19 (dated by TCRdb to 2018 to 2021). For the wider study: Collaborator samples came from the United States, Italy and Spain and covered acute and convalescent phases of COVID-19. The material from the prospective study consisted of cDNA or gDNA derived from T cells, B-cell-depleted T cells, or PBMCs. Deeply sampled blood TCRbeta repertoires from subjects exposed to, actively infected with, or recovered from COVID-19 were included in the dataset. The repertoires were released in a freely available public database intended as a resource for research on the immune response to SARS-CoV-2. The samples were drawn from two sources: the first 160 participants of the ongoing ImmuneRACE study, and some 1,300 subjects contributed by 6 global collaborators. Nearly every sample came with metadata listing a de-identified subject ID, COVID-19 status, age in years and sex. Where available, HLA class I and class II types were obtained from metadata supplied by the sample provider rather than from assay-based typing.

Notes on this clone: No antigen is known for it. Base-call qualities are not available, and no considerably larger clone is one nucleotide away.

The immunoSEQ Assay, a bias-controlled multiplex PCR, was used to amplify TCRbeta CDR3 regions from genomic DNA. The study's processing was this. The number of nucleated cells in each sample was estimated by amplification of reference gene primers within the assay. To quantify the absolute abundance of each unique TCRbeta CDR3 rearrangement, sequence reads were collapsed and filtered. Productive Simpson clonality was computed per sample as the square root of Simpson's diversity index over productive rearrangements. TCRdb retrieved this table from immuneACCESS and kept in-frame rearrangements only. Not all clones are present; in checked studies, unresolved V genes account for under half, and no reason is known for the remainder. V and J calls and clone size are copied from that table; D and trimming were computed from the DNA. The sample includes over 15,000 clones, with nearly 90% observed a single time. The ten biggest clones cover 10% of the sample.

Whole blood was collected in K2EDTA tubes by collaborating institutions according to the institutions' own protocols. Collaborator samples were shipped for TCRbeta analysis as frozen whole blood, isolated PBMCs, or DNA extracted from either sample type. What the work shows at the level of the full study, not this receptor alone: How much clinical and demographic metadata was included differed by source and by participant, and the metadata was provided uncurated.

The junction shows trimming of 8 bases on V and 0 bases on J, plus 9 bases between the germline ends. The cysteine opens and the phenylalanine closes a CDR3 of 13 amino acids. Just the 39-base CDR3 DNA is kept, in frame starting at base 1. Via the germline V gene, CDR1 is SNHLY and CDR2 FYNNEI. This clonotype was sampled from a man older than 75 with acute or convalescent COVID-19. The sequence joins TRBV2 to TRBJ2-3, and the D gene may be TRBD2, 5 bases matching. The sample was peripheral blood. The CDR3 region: CASRSGSTDTQYF. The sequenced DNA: TGTGCCAGCCGGAGCGGTAGCACAGATACGCAGTATTTT. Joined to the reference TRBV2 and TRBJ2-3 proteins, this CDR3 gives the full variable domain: EPEVTQTPSHQVTQMGQEVILRCVPISNHLYFYWYRQILGQKVEFLVSFYNNEISEKSEIFDDQFSVERPDGSNFTLKIRSTKLEDSAMYFCASRSGSTDTQYFGPGTRLTVL.